This TCR beta chain was sequenced during a study of blood T cell repertoires in COVID-19. Assay: immunoSEQ multiplex PCR; the TCRdb copy retains only in-frame clones and omits some. The sample lists about 240,000 clones, about 85% occurring once. This CDR3 is 15 amino acids long. Germline CDR1 reads MNHEY; CDR2 reads SMNVEV (reference sequence). The V segment lost 2 bases and the J segment 2 bases; nucleotides outside the gene matches: 4. The chain is built from TRBV27 and TRBJ2-7; TRBD1 agrees at 9 bases. The receptor was derived from a man between 60 and 75 years old who had recovered from COVID-19. Sequenced material: peripheral blood. CDR3 nucleotides: TGTGCCAGCAGTTTACGGGACAGGGAGGCCTACGAGCAGTACGTC. Its translation: CASSLRDREAYEQYV.